The present T cell receptor beta chain was sequenced within a study of shared clonotypes between healthy human individuals. Original handling: For the immunoSEQ data, sequences were junction-only without quality scores, so filtering differed. Measured with immunoSEQ multiplex PCR; TCRdb has only the in-frame clones, and not every one. V, J and clone size derive from that table, while D and trimming were established from the DNA sequence. This sample has some 2,000,000 clones; roughly 95% occur once, and the top ten carry roughly 0.13%. All donors were healthy HIV-negative adults lacking recent acute infections or vaccinations. Trimming at V came to 4 bases and at J to 11 bases, leaving 4 bases not matched to a gene. CDR3 length: 11 amino acids. Germline-derived CDR1 and CDR2 are MNHEY and SVGAGI.

This sequence was found in a man younger than 30 in good health. This rearrangement joins TRBV6-5 to TRBJ1-2, with TRBD1 identical over 7 bases. Sequenced input: naive CD4+ T cells sorted from blood. Subset reported: CD45RA+ positively selected. The DNA for the CDR3 is TGTGCCAGCAGTTTAGGGACAGAGTACACCTTC. This gives the protein CASSLGTEYTF.